The 14 T cell receptor beta chains in this list originate from one sample, sequenced in a study of cytomegalovirus exposure and HLA in healthy donors. Primers for the PCR totalled 60 Vbeta and 13 Jbeta. The table came from immunoSEQ multiplex PCR; TCRdb's copy has only in-frame clones and leaves some out. Of about 190,000 clones listed, roughly 80% were seen once; the top ten hold 1.6%. What was sequenced was PBMCs. These receptors were obtained from a woman aged 18-30 years in good health and CMV-seronegative.

Concerning this clone: At one end, the junction sequence differs from germline, possibly due to a read error. The chain recombines TRBV7-7 with TRBJ1-6; 7 bases are a match to TRBD1. The CDR3 spans 15 residues. The germline CDR1 and CDR2 sequences are SSHAT and FNYEAQ (reference sequence). CDR3 in DNA: TGTGCTAGCAGCTCCGGGGGACAGAGAAATTCACCCCTCCACTTT. The encoded protein is CASSSGGQRNSPLHF.

The chain links TRBV29-1 to TRBJ2-1; 11 nucleotides agree with TRBD2. The germline CDR1 and CDR2 sequences are SQVTM and ANQGSEA. This CDR3 region has 14 residues. V lost 4 bases, J lost 7 bases, and 6 bases stayed unmatched. CDR3 sequence reads: CSVAPSGRYNEQFF. In DNA form, the CDR3 reads TGCAGCGTTGCGCCTAGCGGGAGGTATAATGAGCAGTTCTTC.

This clone was seen a handful of times. This chain uses TRBV6-5 with TRBJ1-1, with D possibly TRBD1 on 5 matching bases. The CDR3 is 14 amino acids. Trimming stripped 4 bases from V and 4 bases from J, with 13 bases between. The germline V gene has CDR1 MNHEY and CDR2 SVGAGI. For the CDR3, the DNA is TGTGCCAGCAGTTCGCCCGCGGGGGTCACTGAAGCTTTCTTT. Its protein is CASSSPAGVTEAFF.

The V and J genes are TRBV7-3 and TRBJ1-1, with D tentatively TRBD1 (6 bases). This CDR3 spans 15 amino acids. V lost 1 base and J lost 4, with 13 bases in between. Germline lookup yields CDR1 SGHTA and CDR2 FQGTGA. The CDR3 is CASSLNGGRSTEAFF. Written as DNA, the CDR3 is TGTGCCAGCAGCTTAAATGGGGGCAGGAGCACTGAAGCTTTCTTT.

V and J are TRBV7-3 and TRBJ2-1, with D perhaps matching TRBD2 (7 bases). This CDR3 spans 15 amino acids. Germline V gene lookup returns CDR1 SGHTA and CDR2 FQGTGA. Trimming removed 6 bases from V and 8 bases from J, with 20 bases in between. CDR3 amino acids: CASSPLGGGVDEQFF. The CDR3, as DNA: TGTGCCAGCAGTCCCCTGGGAGGGGGAGTCGATGAGCAGTTCTTC.

This sequence joins TRBV10-3 and TRBJ1-6; 8 nucleotides agree with TRBD1. The CDR3 covers 15 residues. The V gene end was trimmed by 8 bases and the J gene end by 9 bases; junction bases not matched to a gene: 12. Germline loops: CDR1 ENHRY, CDR2 SYGVKD. This CDR3 is CAIAAGGSWGSPLHF. The CDR3 DNA reads TGTGCCATCGCTGCAGGGGGCAGTTGGGGTTCACCCCTCCACTTT.

This clone was seen more than once but under ten times. The chain couples TRBV19 to TRBJ2-2; TRBD1 is a possible D gene (8 bases). V lost 4 bases and J 5 bases, leaving 14 bases between the germline ends. Germline CDR1 is LNHDA and CDR2 is SQIVND (reference sequence). The length of the CDR3 is 15 residues. The chain's CDR3 is CASSSYRGGTGELFF. Written as DNA, the CDR3 is TGTGCCAGTAGTAGTTACAGGGGGGGAACCGGGGAGCTGTTTTTT.

This chain's CDR3 is CASSLGGTSDEQYF. The CDR3 region has the DNA TGCGCCAGCAGCTTGGGCGGGACTAGCGACGAGCAGTACTTC. The chain couples TRBV5-1 to TRBJ2-7; 10 nucleotides line up with TRBD2. Trimming cost V 0 bases and J 5 bases; bases outside gene matches: 2. The CDR3 contains 14 residues. Germline V gene lookup returns CDR1 SGHRS and CDR2 YFSETQ.

This sequence joins TRBV28 and TRBJ2-7; 10 bases are a match to TRBD1. The CDR3 contains 14 residues. Germline V lookup: CDR1 MDHEN, CDR2 SYDVKM. The trim removed 8 bases at V and 4 bases at J, leaving 8 bases unmatched. Here the CDR3 DNA reads TGTGCCAGCCTAGGACAGGGGGGCGTTTACGAGCAGTACTTC. This translates into CASLGQGGVYEQYF. The whole variable domain, filled in from reference TRBV28 and TRBJ2-7, reads DVKVTQSSRYLVKRTGEKVFLECVQDMDHENMFWYRQDPGLGLRLIYFSYDVKMKEKGDIPEGYSVSREKKERFSLILESASTNQTSMYLCASLGQGGVYEQYFGPGTRLTVT.

This clone was observed a few times. The chain carries TRBV5-5 and TRBJ2-7; D gene unclear. V was cut by 1 base and J by 7 bases, with 12 bases left in between. This CDR3 has 13 residues. CDR1 is SGHKS and CDR2 is YYEKEE in the germline V gene (reference sequence). As DNA, the CDR3 is TGTGCCAGCAGCTTGCCGAACTTTGATGAGCAGTACTTC. It translates to CASSLPNFDEQYF.

Written as DNA, the CDR3 is TGTGCCAGCGGGGTCCGGCGGGAGAGCTACGAGCAGTACTTC. Its translation: CASGVRRESYEQYF. V and J are TRBV6-5 and TRBJ2-7; TRBD2 matches at 7 bases. Germline values: CDR1 MNHEY, CDR2 SVGAGI. The length of the CDR3 is 14 residues. V lost 8 bases, J lost 3 bases, and 10 bases stayed unmatched.

The chain is built from TRBV30 and TRBJ1-6; D not certain. V was cut by 1 base and J by 7 bases, with 8 bases left in between. CDR1 is GTSNPN and CDR2 is SVGIG in the germline V gene (reference sequence). The CDR3 totals 13 residues. The CDR3 region is CAWSAYGNSPLHF. The CDR3 coding sequence is TGTGCCTGGAGTGCCTACGGGAATTCACCCCTCCACTTT.

The chain combines TRBV5-1 with TRBJ2-7; TRBD2 matches at 12 bases. With V trimmed by 3 bases and J by 5 bases, 9 bases remained unmatched. Germline CDR1 and CDR2: SGHRS and YFSETQ. The CDR3 sequence is 16 residues long. The DNA for the CDR3 is TGCGCCAGCAGCTCCGGTTCGGGACTAGCGGGCGACGAGCAGTACTTC. Translated: CASSSGSGLAGDEQYF.

This clone was detected a few times. CDR3 sequence: CASSAGGQAIKSPSAFF. The DNA of the CDR3 is TGTGCCAGCAGCGCCGGCGGACAGGCAATTAAATCTCCGTCTGCTTTCTTT. This chain connects TRBV9 to TRBJ1-1; 7 nucleotides agree with TRBD1. Germline V lookup: CDR1 SGDLS, CDR2 YYNGEE. The CDR3 is 17 residues long. J lost 11 bases, V lost 3 bases, and 22 bases had no gene match.